The 17 T cell receptor beta chains listed next were all sequenced from one sample in a study of human T cells and chemical hapten exposure (dated by TCRdb to the early 2020s). To prepare the library, RACE was applied. TCRdb lists the instrument as NextSeq 500. TCRdb trimmed public reads at Q25 via fastp, called clones via MiXCR and kept in-frame beta chains. Every entry covers one CDR3 protein and lists the most common genes and DNA from its rows. The table for this sample lists about 360,000 distinct CDR3 sequences; 4% to 5.5% of them were counted only once. About 2.1% of the sample goes to the ten largest clones. In light of the paper, this sample's time point label describes: patch test 1, 2 weeks after DPC sensitization. Sample treatment or condition, as interpreted from the label and publication: therapeutic diphenylcyclopropenone sensitization with weekly scalp DPC. This specimen consisted of whole blood, obtained in connection with sensitization to the hapten diphenylcyclopropenone (DPC). The source of these receptors is a woman aged 45 to 65 with alopecia areata. Some clones in this sample may be carry-over from other donors' samples.

This clonotype has a handful of counts. The J gene is TRBJ1-5, the V gene TRBV6-2 or TRBV6-3, with D possibly TRBD1 on 5 matching bases. Germline V gives CDR1 MNHEY, CDR2 SVGEGT. This CDR3 is 15 amino acids long. Deletions cut 6 bases from V and 5 bases from J, with 17 bases between. The CDR3 DNA sequence: TGTGCCAGCAGAAAACCAGGGTTTTCGGATCAGCCCCAGCATTTT. It yields the protein CASRKPGFSDQPQHF.

This clonotype showed up just a few times. The chain employs TRBV20-1 and TRBJ2-2; D is unclear. The ends were cut back, 3 bases at V and 4 bases at J, with 18 bases in the middle. The CDR3 length is 16 residues. CDR1 is DFQATT and CDR2 is SNEGSKA in the germline V gene (reference sequence). CDR3 coding DNA: TGCAGTGCTAGCATTGATACGATTCTGGGCACCGGGGAGCTGTTTTTT. It encodes CSASIDTILGTGELFF.

This clonotype was counted ten times or more. The V gene is TRBV18, the J gene TRBJ1-2; possibly TRBD1 for D (6 bases). CDR3 length: 15 amino acids. Per germline, CDR1 KGHSH and CDR2 LQKENI. Trimming took off 3 bases at V and 1 base at J, with 12 bases between the two ends. The CDR3 bases are TGTGCCAGCTCACCCCGCGACAGGAATAACTATGGCTACACCTTC. Translated, it gives CASSPRDRNNYGYTF. The full variable domain, completed using reference TRBV18 and TRBJ1-2, is NAGVMQNPRHLVRRRGQEARLRCSPMKGHSHVYWYRQLPEEGLKFMVYLQKENIIDESGMPKERFSAEFPKEGPSILRIQQVVRGDSAAYFCASSPRDRNNYGYTFGSGTRLTVV.

This clonotype appeared many times. V usage is TRBV19 and J usage is TRBJ1-4; TRBD1 might be the D (5 bases). V dropped 9 bases and J dropped 0 bases, with 17 bases sitting between them. The CDR3 covers 16 residues. Germline CDR1 reads LNHDA; CDR2 reads SQIVND (reference sequence). CDR3 sequence reads: CASNRVRAPTNEKLFF. The DNA for the CDR3 is TGTGCCAGCAACCGGGTCAGGGCCCCAACTAATGAAAAACTGTTTTTT.

The chain has TRBV2 and TRBJ2-3; weak D call: TRBD2 (5 bases). Trimming left V 10 bases short and J 4 bases short, with 21 bases between. Germline V gene lookup returns CDR1 SNHLY and CDR2 FYNNEI. The CDR3 runs to 15 residues. CDR3 protein: CATLPARGMADTQYF. The CDR3 DNA reads TGTGCCACCCTACCCGCTCGGGGTATGGCAGATACGCAGTATTTT. Complete variable domain (other parts from reference TRBV2 and TRBJ2-3): EPEVTQTPSHQVTQMGQEVILRCVPISNHLYFYWYRQILGQKVEFLVSFYNNEISEKSEIFDDQFSVERPDGSNFTLKIRSTKLEDSAMYFCATLPARGMADTQYFGPGTRLTVL.

This clonotype was detected ten times or more. V usage is TRBV6-1 and J usage is TRBJ2-5, with D unresolved. The V and J ends lost 0 bases and 5 bases respectively, with 7 bases between them. CDR1 MNHNS and CDR2 SASEGT come from the germline V gene. The CDR3 loop spans 13 amino acids. CDR3 residues: CASSEALGETQYF. CDR3 DNA: TGTGCCAGCAGTGAAGCGCTAGGGGAGACCCAGTACTTC.

This clonotype was picked up many times. The chain employs TRBV29-1 and TRBJ2-5; no reliable D call. Germline V gene data show CDR1 as SQVTM and CDR2 as ANQGSEA. CDR3 size: 12 residues. Trimming shortened V by 4 bases and J by 5 bases, and 11 bases separated the two germline ends. CDR3 in amino acids: CSVAQTPETQYF. CDR3 nucleotide sequence: TGCAGCGTTGCACAGACTCCGGAGACCCAGTACTTC.

This clonotype has a handful of counts. The chain recombines TRBV3-1 with TRBJ2-2; 7 bases fit TRBD2. There are 14 residues in the CDR3. Germline trimming cut 5 bases from V and 6 bases from J; bases unmatched to any gene: 6. Germline CDR1 LGHDT, CDR2 YNNKEL (reference sequence). In DNA, the CDR3 is TGTGCCAGCAGCTGGGGACTATCACCCGGGGAGCTGTTTTTT. It is translated as CASSWGLSPGELFF.

The rearrangement links TRBV3-1 to TRBJ2-3; D could derive from TRBD1 or TRBD2 (6 bases each). Germline V gene sequence: CDR1 LGHDT, CDR2 YNNKEL (reference sequence). Trimming took 4 bases from V and 5 from J, leaving 16 bases between them. The CDR3 totals 15 residues. This CDR3 is CASSRDRLEGDTQYF. The CDR3 nucleotides are TGTGCCAGCAGCCGCGACAGGTTGGAGGGAGATACGCAGTATTTT.

The J gene is TRBJ1-6, the V gene TRBV7-9; D not resolved. The V gene's germline CDR1 is SEHNR and CDR2 FQNEAQ (reference sequence). Trimming removed 2 bases from V and 8 bases from J, with 7 bases in between. The CDR3 runs to 13 residues. DNA for the CDR3: TGTGCCAGCAGCTTAAGTGACTATTCACCCCTCCACTTT. Amino acids: CASSLSDYSPLHF.

This chain connects TRBV27 to TRBJ2-7; a possible D gene is TRBD1 (5 bases). The germline CDR1 and CDR2 sequences are MNHEY and SMNVEV (reference sequence). Trimming left V 0 bases short and J 0 bases short, with 6 bases between. CDR3 length equals 14 residues. The CDR3 nucleotides are TGTGCCAGCAGTTTATCAGGGGCCTCCTACGAGCAGTACTTC. Residues: CASSLSGASYEQYF.

This clonotype was counted only a few times. This chain uses TRBV14 with TRBJ1-6; 10 nucleotides line up with TRBD1. V shed 4 bases, J shed 9 bases, and the junction held 3 bases outside the gene matches. This CDR3 is 14 amino acids long. Germline CDR1 SGHDN, CDR2 FVKESK. DNA for the CDR3: TGTGCCAGCAGCCCCAGGACAGGGGGTTCACCCCTCCACTTT. It is translated as CASSPRTGGSPLHF.

This clonotype was seen at least ten times. This CDR3 is CASSYGTGGNEQFF. The CDR3 DNA reads as TGTGCCAGCAGCTACGGGACAGGGGGCAATGAGCAGTTCTTC. This sequence joins TRBV5-6 and TRBJ2-1, with TRBD1 matching over 11 bases. The trim removed 3 bases at V and 6 bases at J, leaving 2 bases unmatched. The CDR3 consists of 14 residues. Germline V gives CDR1 SGHDT, CDR2 YYEEEE.

This clonotype has ten or more counts. The J gene is TRBJ2-7, the V gene TRBV10-3, with 8 bases identical to TRBD2. Unmatched junction bases numbered 6, after V lost 6 bases and J lost 5 bases. This CDR3 is 13 amino acids long. Germline assignment: CDR1 ENHRY and CDR2 SYGVKD. CDR3 in amino acids: CAIRTTAGDEQYF. DNA of the CDR3: TGTGCCATCAGAACCACAGCGGGGGACGAGCAGTACTTC.

This clonotype showed up many times. V and J are TRBV5-1 and TRBJ1-1, with D hard to call. V lost 0 bases to trimming and J lost 0 bases, with 9 bases between them. The germline V gene encodes CDR1 SGHRS and CDR2 YFSETQ. The CDR3 length is 15 residues. The CDR3, as DNA: TGCGCCAGCAGCTTGGTAGGAATTTTGAACACTGAAGCTTTCTTT. Translation: CASSLVGILNTEAFF.

The chain combines TRBV4-3 with TRBJ2-1; 8 positions match TRBD2. From germline, CDR1 is LGHNA and CDR2 YSLEER. The CDR3 runs 17 residues. Trimming cost V 0 bases and J 6 bases; bases outside gene matches: 10. CDR3 bases: TGCGCCAGCAGCCAAGATCTCCGAGCGGGAGCTCTCAATGAGCAGTTCTTC. It translates to CASSQDLRAGALNEQFF.

This clonotype occurred many times. J is TRBJ2-2 and V is TRBV5-4; D not certain. V was clipped by 4 bases and J by 3 bases, with 16 bases between them. The CDR3 length is 16 residues. CDR1 is SGHNT, CDR2 YYREEE, per germline (reference sequence). CDR3 coding DNA: TGTGCCAGCAGCGTTGCGCTAGAAGGTTACACCGGGGAGCTGTTTTTT. Residues: CASSVALEGYTGELFF.